Shown below are 22 T cell receptor beta chains from a single sample sequenced in a study of molecular identifiers for immune sequencing clone quantification (dated by TCRdb to 2017 to 2018). To prepare the library, PCR was applied. Sequencing instrument: Illumina HiSeq 4000. TCRdb reworked the public reads: Q25 trimming with fastp, MiXCR clone assembly, productive beta chains retained. CDR3 protein sequences are deduplicated, and each keeps its most common genes and DNA. The sample table records about 640,000 distinct CDR3 sequences; 15% to 20% of these occur just once. The ten largest clonotypes hold roughly 0.85% of the sample. Sequences were obtained from naive CD8+ T cells from blood, with Jurkat cell RNA spiked in. The meaning of the sample's cell subset or site label: FACS-sorted CD8+CD4-CCR7+CD45RA+ naive T cells. These receptors all come from a human donor in good health. Some libraries in this study had Jurkat cell RNA spiked in.

This clonotype was seen many times. The chain joins TRBV6-4 to TRBJ2-3; a weak D match, TRBD2 (5 bases). Per germline, CDR1 MRHNA and CDR2 SNTAGT. This CDR3 comprises 16 residues. V was cut by 4 bases and J by 0 bases, with 14 bases left in between. The CDR3 spells CASSVKVTGSTDTQYF. The CDR3 DNA sequence: TGTGCCAGCAGTGTGAAAGTGACGGGGAGCACAGATACGCAGTATTTT.

A single count supports this clonotype. Germline is not matched at one junction end, which may reflect a read error. V is TRBV16 and J is TRBJ2-7; the D is unclear. Germline CDR1 reads KGHSY; CDR2 reads FQNENV. The CDR3 has 13 residues. CDR3 residues: CASSTSAIHEQCF. In DNA form, the CDR3 reads TGTGCCAGCAGCACATCGGCTATTCACGAGCAGTGCTTC.

This clonotype was detected many times. V is TRBV4-1 and J is TRBJ1-2; tentatively, D is TRBD1 (6 bases). Looked up from germline, CDR1 is MGHRA and CDR2 is YSYEKL. The CDR3 contains 14 residues. V was cut by 1 base and J by 4 bases, with 10 bases left in between. This chain's CDR3 is CASSQVQGGYGYTF. CDR3 in DNA: TGCGCCAGCAGCCAAGTACAGGGAGGCTATGGCTACACCTTC.

With regard to this clonotype: A read error is possible here, since a much larger clone lies one base away. V and J are TRBV6-5 and TRBJ2-1; D is undetermined. Germline V gives CDR1 MNHEY, CDR2 SVGAGI. The CDR3 loop spans 12 amino acids. The V and J ends lost 8 bases and 6 bases respectively, with 11 bases between them. This CDR3 is CASGEVCNEQFF. CDR3 DNA: TGTGCCAGCGGTGAGGTATGCAATGAGCAGTTCTTC.

This clonotype was seen a handful of times. The chain carries TRBV7-6 and TRBJ2-2; 7 bases line up with TRBD1. This CDR3 comprises 15 residues. Germline values: CDR1 SGHVS, CDR2 FNYEAQ. V lost 4 bases, J lost 7 bases, and 9 bases stayed unmatched. The CDR3 nucleotides are TGTGCCAGCAGCTCTAGACAGGGCTGGGACGGGGAGCTGTTTTTT. The encoded protein is CASSSRQGWDGELFF.

This clonotype was counted a few times. A much larger clone sits a single nucleotide away, making a read error possible. This chain connects TRBV7-9 to TRBJ2-5, with D unresolved. Germline V gene lookup returns CDR1 SEHNR and CDR2 FQNEAQ (reference sequence). The CDR3 covers 14 residues. CDR3 in amino acids: CASRSGLPQGTQYF. CDR3 in DNA: TGTGCCAGCCGCTCGGGCCTACCCCAAGGGACCCAGTACTTC.

The V call is TRBV10-3, the J call TRBJ2-3; tentatively, D is TRBD1 (7 bases). Per germline, CDR1 ENHRY and CDR2 SYGVKD. The CDR3 has 18 amino acids. Trimming removed 2 bases from V and 0 bases from J, with 18 bases in between. CDR3 protein: CAISETLQGTSSTDTQYF. The CDR3, as DNA: TGTGCCATCAGTGAGACACTACAGGGGACTTCTAGCACAGATACGCAGTATTTT.

Ten or more counts support this clonotype. V usage is TRBV6-2 or TRBV6-3 and J usage is TRBJ1-1; D is undetermined. Trimming cost V 4 bases and J 11 bases, with 17 bases left between them. The length of the CDR3 is 13 residues. Looked up from germline, CDR1 is MNHEY and CDR2 is SVGEGT. The CDR3: CASSSSTGWAAFF. For the CDR3, the DNA is TGTGCCAGCAGTTCCTCGACGGGATGGGCGGCTTTCTTT.

This clonotype showed up many times. The rearrangement uses TRBV20-1 and TRBJ2-2; perhaps TRBD2 as D (6 bases). The CDR3 covers 13 residues. Germline CDR1 DFQATT, CDR2 SNEGSKA (reference sequence). V lost 6 bases and J 4 bases, leaving 12 bases between the germline ends. The CDR3 reads CSARDQPTGELFF. The CDR3 region has the DNA TGCAGTGCGCGGGACCAGCCCACCGGGGAGCTGTTTTTT.

This clonotype appeared many times. The chain joins TRBV5-1 to TRBJ2-7, with a weak D call TRBD2 (7 bases). This CDR3 region has 15 residues. The V and J ends lost 3 bases and 3 bases respectively, with 16 bases between them. Per the germline V gene, CDR1 is SGHRS and CDR2 is YFSETQ. CDR3 nucleotides: TGCGCCAGCAGCTCCGGACCCGGGGGGCTCTACGAGCAGTACTTC. Translating gives CASSSGPGGLYEQYF.

This sequence joins TRBV10-3 and TRBJ2-7; D call uncertain. This CDR3 is built from 11 residues. In germline, CDR1 is ENHRY, CDR2 SYGVKD. V was cut by 3 bases and J by 5 bases, with 5 bases left in between. CDR3 DNA: TGTGCCATCAGTGATAGTCACGAGCAGTACTTC. Translation: CAISDSHEQYF.

With respect to this clonotype: A much larger clone differs by one base, so this may be a read error. The rearrangement joins TRBV20-1 to TRBJ2-5; 7 bases align to TRBD2. The CDR3 spans 14 residues. Germline-derived CDR1 and CDR2 are DFQATT and SNEGSKA (reference sequence). Trimming removed 1 base from V and 7 bases from J; junction bases left unmatched: 9. This CDR3 is CSARGDAGVWTQYF. In DNA form, the CDR3 reads TGCAGTGCTAGAGGTGACGCGGGAGTCTGGACCCAGTACTTC.

This clonotype has at least ten counts. V gene TRBV20-1 combines with J gene TRBJ2-2; no firm D call. Germline V CDR1 and CDR2: DFQATT, SNEGSKA (reference sequence). The CDR3 has 12 amino acids. V lost 4 bases, J lost 3 bases, and 6 bases lay in between. The DNA of the CDR3 is TGCAGTGCTAAAAAGTACACCGGGGAGCTGTTTTTT. As protein: CSAKKYTGELFF.

This clonotype was counted many times. The chain joins TRBV7-6 to TRBJ1-6; no clear D. With 5 bases removed from V and 0 bases from J, the gap between germline ends came to 8 bases. The CDR3 length is 15 residues. Germline values: CDR1 SGHVS, CDR2 FNYEAQ. In nucleotides, the CDR3 is TGTGCCAGCAGCCCGACGGGCTCCTATAATTCACCCCTCCACTTT. Protein sequence: CASSPTGSYNSPLHF.

This clonotype was recorded a few times. The chain has TRBV5-8 and TRBJ2-3; 14 nucleotides line up with TRBD2. Germline V lookup: CDR1 SGHTS, CDR2 YDEGEE. Trimming cost V 9 bases and J 4 bases; bases outside gene matches: 13. This CDR3 spans 17 amino acids. CDR3 protein: CAISRTSGGPKADTQYF. For the CDR3, the DNA is TGTGCCATCTCCAGGACTAGCGGGGGGCCAAAGGCAGATACGCAGTATTTT.

In this sample, this clonotype turned up many times. The gene calls are TRBV12-3 or TRBV12-4 and TRBJ1-6; TRBD1 aligns across 8 bases. The CDR3 spans 14 residues. V shed 6 bases, J shed 8 bases, and the junction held 6 bases outside the gene matches. The CDR3 is CASREDREDSPLHF. The CDR3 DNA follows: TGTGCCAGCAGGGAGGACAGGGAGGATTCACCCCTCCACTTT.

There are a few counts of this clonotype. The CDR3: CASSLAIGGNEQFF. CDR3 nucleotide sequence: TGTGCCAGCAGCTTAGCGATAGGGGGCAATGAGCAGTTCTTC. The rearrangement joins TRBV7-9 to TRBJ2-1; possible D gene TRBD1, 6 bases. The germline V gene has CDR1 SEHNR and CDR2 FQNEAQ (reference sequence). Between the trimmed V and J ends, which lost 0 bases and 6 bases, there was a span of 9 bases. The CDR3 sequence is 14 residues long.

This clonotype came up many times. The chain joins TRBV6-1 to TRBJ1-6, with TRBD1 matching 7 bases. V dropped 1 base and J dropped 10; count of bases not matched to a gene: 4. The CDR3 extends over 14 amino acids. Germline V gene lookup returns CDR1 MNHNS and CDR2 SASEGT. The chain's CDR3 is CASSEVGTVSPLHF. CDR3 DNA: TGTGCCAGCAGTGAAGTTGGGACAGTCTCACCCCTCCACTTT.

Comments on this clonotype: A much larger clone lies one base from this, so it may be a read error. V and J are TRBV5-4 and TRBJ2-7; a possible D gene is TRBD2 (6 bases). Trimming pared 4 bases from V and 7 bases from J, leaving 21 bases between. The CDR3 extends over 15 amino acids. Germline CDR1 SGHNT, CDR2 YYREEE (reference sequence). The CDR3 DNA is TGTGCCAGCAGCCGATCGACTGGCGGGATTGTGGAGCAGTACTTC. Translated: CASSRSTGGIVEQYF.

In its sample, this clonotype was seen many times. This chain uses TRBV4-2 with TRBJ2-3; no definite D call. V lost 0 bases to trimming and J lost 0 bases, with 7 bases between them. The germline V gene has CDR1 LGHNA and CDR2 YNFKEQ. The CDR3 covers 15 residues. The DNA of the CDR3 is TGTGCCAGCAGCCAAGATACGGACAGCACAGATACGCAGTATTTT. It codes for CASSQDTDSTDTQYF.

Ten or more counts support this clonotype. The chain links TRBV4-3 to TRBJ2-7; 9 nucleotides agree with TRBD1. V was pared by 4 bases and J by 2 bases, with 6 bases of the junction left unmatched. The length of the CDR3 is 15 residues. The germline CDR1 and CDR2 sequences are LGHNA and YSLEER. CDR3 sequence: CASSPGTGIAYEQYF. CDR3 DNA sequence: TGCGCCAGCAGCCCCGGGACAGGGATCGCCTACGAGCAGTACTTC.

This clonotype was observed at least ten times. This chain links TRBV7-6 with TRBJ2-3, with 9 bases matching TRBD1. The CDR3 runs to 16 residues. CDR1 is SGHVS and CDR2 is FNYEAQ in the germline V gene. V was clipped by 1 base and J by 4 bases; unmatched bases: 6. DNA of the CDR3: TGTGCCAGCAGCTTAGGATTACAGGGGGCCCCAGATACGCAGTATTTT. As protein: CASSLGLQGAPDTQYF.